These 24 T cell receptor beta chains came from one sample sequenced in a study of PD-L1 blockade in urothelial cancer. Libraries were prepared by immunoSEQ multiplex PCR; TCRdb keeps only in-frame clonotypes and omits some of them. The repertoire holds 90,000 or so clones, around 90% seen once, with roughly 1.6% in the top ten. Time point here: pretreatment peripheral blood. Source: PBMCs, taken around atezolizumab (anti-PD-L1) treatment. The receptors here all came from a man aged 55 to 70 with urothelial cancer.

The CDR3 sequence: CASSFNQDNEQFF. The CDR3 DNA follows: TGTGCCAGCAGCTTTAACCAGGACAATGAGCAGTTCTTC. The chain combines TRBV5-4 with TRBJ2-1; D uncertain. Looked up from germline, CDR1 is SGHNT and CDR2 is YYREEE (reference sequence). The germline V and J ends were trimmed by 2 bases and 5 bases, with 8 bases remaining between them. This CDR3 is 13 amino acids long.

CDR3 region: CATSPGSSGGEETQYF. In nucleotides, the CDR3 is TGTGCCACCAGCCCCGGTAGTAGCGGGGGGGAAGAGACCCAGTACTTC. The chain has TRBV15 and TRBJ2-5; 11 bases align to TRBD2. Germline V gene lookup returns CDR1 LNHNV and CDR2 YYDKDF (reference sequence). With 5 bases clipped from V and 3 bases from J, the junction kept 8 bases outside the gene matches. CDR3 length: 16 residues. Drawing the rest from reference TRBV15 and TRBJ2-5, the complete variable domain is DAMVIQNPRYQVTQFGKPVTLSCSQTLNHNVMYWYQQKSSQAPKLLFHYYDKDFNNEADTPDNFQSRRPNTSFCFLDIRSPGLGDTAMYLCATSPGSSGGEETQYFGPGTRLLVL.

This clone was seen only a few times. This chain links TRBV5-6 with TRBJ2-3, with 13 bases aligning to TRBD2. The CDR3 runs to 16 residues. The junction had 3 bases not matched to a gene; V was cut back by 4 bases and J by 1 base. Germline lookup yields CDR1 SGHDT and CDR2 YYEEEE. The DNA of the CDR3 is TGTGCCAGCAGCCGCGGACTAGCGGGGGGCACAGATACGCAGTATTTT. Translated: CASSRGLAGGTDTQYF.

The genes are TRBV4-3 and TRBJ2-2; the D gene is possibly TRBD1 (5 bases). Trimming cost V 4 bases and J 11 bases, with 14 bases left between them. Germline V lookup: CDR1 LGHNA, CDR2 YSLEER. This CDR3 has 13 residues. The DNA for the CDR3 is TGCGCCAGCAGCCGAGCCTCGCAGGGTGAGCTGTTTTTT. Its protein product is CASSRASQGELFF.

CDR3 DNA sequence: TGTGCCAGCAGCCCGAACTGGGTAGCGGGGCGCACAGATACGCAGTATTTT. It yields the protein CASSPNWVAGRTDTQYF. The chain has TRBV4-2 and TRBJ2-3, with TRBD2 matching over 8 bases. The CDR3 loop spans 17 amino acids. V lost 4 bases to trimming and J lost 1 base; unmatched junction nucleotides: 10. Germline V gene data show CDR1 as LGHNA and CDR2 as YNFKEQ.

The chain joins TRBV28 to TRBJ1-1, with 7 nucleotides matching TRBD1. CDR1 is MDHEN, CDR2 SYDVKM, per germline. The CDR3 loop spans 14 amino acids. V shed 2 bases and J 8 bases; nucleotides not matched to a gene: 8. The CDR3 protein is CASSLLQAGGEAFF. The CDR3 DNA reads TGTGCCAGCAGTTTACTCCAGGCAGGGGGAGAAGCTTTCTTT.

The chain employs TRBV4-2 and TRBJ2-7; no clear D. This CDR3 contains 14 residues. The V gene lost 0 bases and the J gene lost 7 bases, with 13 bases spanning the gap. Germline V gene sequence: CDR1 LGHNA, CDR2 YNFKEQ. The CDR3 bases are TGTGCCAGCAGCCAAGATCGAGAGCTACGAGAGCAGTACTTC. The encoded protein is CASSQDRELREQYF.

The CDR3 sequence: CASSKAQTSGYGGELFF. The DNA of the CDR3 is TGCGCCAGCAGCAAAGCTCAAACTAGCGGTTATGGCGGGGAGCTGTTTTTT. The rearrangement joins TRBV5-1 to TRBJ2-2; 8 nucleotides match TRBD2. The trim removed 4 bases at V and 7 bases at J, leaving 15 bases unmatched. The CDR3 covers 17 residues. Looked up from germline, CDR1 is SGHRS and CDR2 is YFSETQ. The full variable domain, completed using reference TRBV5-1 and TRBJ2-2, is KAGVTQTPRYLIKTRGQQVTLSCSPISGHRSVSWYQQTPGQGLQFLFEYFSETQRNKGNFPGRFSGRQFSNSRSEMNVSTLELGDSALYLCASSKAQTSGYGGELFFGEGSRLTVL.

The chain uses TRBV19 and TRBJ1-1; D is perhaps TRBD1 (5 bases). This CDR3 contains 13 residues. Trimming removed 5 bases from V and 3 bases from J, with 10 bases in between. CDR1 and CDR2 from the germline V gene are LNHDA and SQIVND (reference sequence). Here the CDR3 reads CASSDRLDTEAFF. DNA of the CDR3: TGTGCCAGTAGTGACAGATTGGACACTGAAGCTTTCTTT.

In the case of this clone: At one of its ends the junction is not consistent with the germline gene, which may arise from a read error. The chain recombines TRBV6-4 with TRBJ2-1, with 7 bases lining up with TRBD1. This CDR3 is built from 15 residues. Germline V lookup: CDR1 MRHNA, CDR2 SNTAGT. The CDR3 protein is CASGDGTAPYNEQFF. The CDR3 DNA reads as TGTGCCAGCGGTGACGGGACAGCCCCCTACAATGAGCAGTTCTTC.

The CDR3 loop is CASSVQGSYNEQFF. Here the CDR3 DNA reads TGCGCCAGCAGTGTGCAGGGGAGTTACAATGAGCAGTTCTTC. V is TRBV10-1 and J is TRBJ2-1, with D perhaps TRBD1 (6 bases). This CDR3 is built from 14 residues. Germline assignment: CDR1 WNHNN and CDR2 SYGVQD (reference sequence). Trimming cost V 4 bases and J 4 bases, with 11 bases left between them.

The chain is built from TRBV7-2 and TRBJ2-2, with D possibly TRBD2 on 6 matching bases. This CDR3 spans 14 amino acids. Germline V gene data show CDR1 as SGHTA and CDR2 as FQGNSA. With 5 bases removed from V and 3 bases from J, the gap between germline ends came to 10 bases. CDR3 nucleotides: TGTGCCAGCAGCCCTGGACTATACACCGGGGAGCTGTTTTTT. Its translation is CASSPGLYTGELFF.

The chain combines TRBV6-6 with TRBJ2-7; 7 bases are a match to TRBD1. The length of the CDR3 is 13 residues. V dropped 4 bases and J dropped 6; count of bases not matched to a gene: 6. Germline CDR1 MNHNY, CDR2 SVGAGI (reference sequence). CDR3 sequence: CASSSLTGTEQYF. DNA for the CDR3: TGTGCCAGCAGTTCTCTGACAGGGACCGAGCAGTACTTC.

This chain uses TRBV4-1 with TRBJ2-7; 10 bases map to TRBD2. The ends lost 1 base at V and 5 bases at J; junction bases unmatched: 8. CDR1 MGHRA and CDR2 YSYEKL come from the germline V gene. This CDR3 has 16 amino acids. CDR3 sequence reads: CASSQAGSGRADEQYF. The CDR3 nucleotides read TGCGCCAGCAGCCAAGCAGGCAGCGGGAGGGCCGACGAGCAGTACTTC.

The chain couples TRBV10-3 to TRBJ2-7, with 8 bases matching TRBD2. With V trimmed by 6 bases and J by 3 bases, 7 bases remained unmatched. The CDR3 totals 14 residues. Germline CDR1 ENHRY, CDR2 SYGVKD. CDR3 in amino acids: CAISSTSAVYEQYF. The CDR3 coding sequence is TGTGCCATCAGCTCGACTAGCGCAGTCTACGAGCAGTACTTC.

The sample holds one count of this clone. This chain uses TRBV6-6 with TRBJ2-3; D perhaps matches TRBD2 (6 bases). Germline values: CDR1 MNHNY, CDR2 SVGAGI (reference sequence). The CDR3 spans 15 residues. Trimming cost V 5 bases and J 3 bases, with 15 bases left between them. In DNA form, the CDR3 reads TGTGCCAGCAGTGGGCAGGAGGGTTCTACAGATACGCAGTATTTT. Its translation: CASSGQEGSTDTQYF.

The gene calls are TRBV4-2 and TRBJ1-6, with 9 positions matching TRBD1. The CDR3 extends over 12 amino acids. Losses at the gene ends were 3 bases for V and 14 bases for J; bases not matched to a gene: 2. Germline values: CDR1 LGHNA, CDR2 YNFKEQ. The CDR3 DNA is TGTGCCAGCAGCCAGGGACAGGGAACCCTCCACTTT. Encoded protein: CASSQGQGTLHF.

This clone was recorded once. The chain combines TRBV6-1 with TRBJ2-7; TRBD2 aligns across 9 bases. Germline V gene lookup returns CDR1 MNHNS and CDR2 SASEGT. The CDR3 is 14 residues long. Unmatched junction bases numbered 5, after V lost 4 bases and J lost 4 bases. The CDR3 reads CASSAEAGGYEQYF. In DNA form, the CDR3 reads TGTGCCAGCAGTGCGGAAGCGGGAGGATACGAGCAGTACTTC.

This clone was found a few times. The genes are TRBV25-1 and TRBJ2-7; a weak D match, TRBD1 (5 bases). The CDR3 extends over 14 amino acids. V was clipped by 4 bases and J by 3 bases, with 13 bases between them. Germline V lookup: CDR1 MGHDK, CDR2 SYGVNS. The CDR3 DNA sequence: TGTGCCAGCAGTGGCACAGGTTATAACTACGAGCAGTACTTC. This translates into CASSGTGYNYEQYF.

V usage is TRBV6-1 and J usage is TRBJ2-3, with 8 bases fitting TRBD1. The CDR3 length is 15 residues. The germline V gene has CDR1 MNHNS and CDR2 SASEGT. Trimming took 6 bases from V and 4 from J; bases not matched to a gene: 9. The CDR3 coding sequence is TGTGCCAGCAGATCCCAGGGGGCGCTCGCAGATACGCAGTATTTT. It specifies CASRSQGALADTQYF.

CDR3: CASSHQTGSVSGANVLTF. DNA of the CDR3: TGTGCCAGCAGCCACCAGACAGGGTCCGTCTCTGGGGCCAACGTCCTGACTTTC. This sequence joins TRBV14 and TRBJ2-6; 7 nucleotides line up with TRBD1. This CDR3 is built from 18 residues. The ends lost 3 bases at V and 0 bases at J; junction bases unmatched: 8. Germline CDR1 reads SGHDN; CDR2 reads FVKESK.

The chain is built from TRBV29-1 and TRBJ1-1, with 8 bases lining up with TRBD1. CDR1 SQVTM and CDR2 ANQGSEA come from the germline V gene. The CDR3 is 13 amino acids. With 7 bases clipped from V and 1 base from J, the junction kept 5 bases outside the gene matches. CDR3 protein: CSARTGPNTEAFF. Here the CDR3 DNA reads TGCAGCGCCCGGACAGGGCCGAACACTGAAGCTTTCTTT.

The CDR3 sequence is CSVGLRQTGELFF. The CDR3 DNA reads as TGCAGCGTTGGGTTGAGGCAAACCGGGGAGCTGTTTTTT. The gene calls are TRBV29-1 and TRBJ2-2; the D is unclear. The CDR3 runs to 13 residues. Trimming shortened V by 4 bases and J by 5 bases, and 11 bases separated the two germline ends. CDR1 SQVTM and CDR2 ANQGSEA come from the germline V gene.

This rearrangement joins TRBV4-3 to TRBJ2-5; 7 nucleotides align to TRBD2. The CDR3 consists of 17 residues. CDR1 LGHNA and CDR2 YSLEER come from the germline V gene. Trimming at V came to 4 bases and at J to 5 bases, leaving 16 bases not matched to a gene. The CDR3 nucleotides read TGCGCCAGCAGCCCAACTTTTGGGGGACTATTCGTGGAGACCCAGTACTTC. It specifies CASSPTFGGLFVETQYF.